The clone carrying this T cell receptor beta chain was seen a handful of times. Its specificity is not known. Repertoires were generated with immunoSEQ multiplex PCR, while TCRdb's copy carries only in-frame clones and drops some. Here the sample spans around 100,000 clones, 93% being singletons. This record comes from a study of T cell responses to AZD1222 COVID-19 vaccine. Study-level points and caveats: Most donors were white British and more were female, and clonal diversity was possibly underestimated. Reports indicate that nearly half of spike-specific TCRs are directed at unmutated variant regions. Seropositive at baseline were only a handful of AZD1222 recipients. Rises in breadth and depth of Spike-specific TCRs came after two AZD1222 doses.

The CDR3 has 16 residues. Germline CDR1 is SGDLS and CDR2 is YYNGEE. Deletions cut 0 bases from V and 6 bases from J, with 16 bases between. The chain links TRBV9 to TRBJ2-1; possibly TRBD1 for D (5 bases). This sequence originates from an adult in good health. This sample comprised peripheral blood, obtained on day 0 of AZD1222 vaccination. The CDR3 DNA reads TGTGCCAGCAGCGTAGCTCCCACTGGGGCCTCCAATGAGCAGTTCTTC. Protein product: CASSVAPTGASNEQFF.